This passage covers 18 T cell receptor beta chains from one sample sequenced in a study of type 1 and type 2 diabetes patients. The PCR template was genomic DNA. Multiplex PCR with 30 forward and 13 reverse primers amplified the TCR beta CDR3. One entry per CDR3 protein, called by TCRdb with MiXCR from the multiplex PCR reads. The sample records fewer than 350,000 distinct CDR3 sequences, 40% to 50% being singletons. Sequenced sample: peripheral blood mononuclear cells (PBMCs). These TCRs come from a young man with type 2 diabetes.

Of note for this clonotype: Lacking the conserved final phenylalanine or tryptophan, this CDR3 likely reflects a read error. This chain connects TRBV10-3 to TRBJ2-7; TRBD2 might be the D (5 bases). This CDR3 is built from 13 residues. V dropped 2 bases and J dropped 2 bases, with 7 bases sitting between them. Germline assignment: CDR1 ENHRY and CDR2 SYGVKD. This CDR3 is CAISEGSPYEQYL. The CDR3 coding sequence is TGTGCCATCAGTGAGGGGAGCCCCTACGAGCAGTACCTC.

The V and J genes are TRBV7-3 and TRBJ1-6; no clear D. Germline CDR1 reads SGHTA; CDR2 reads FQGTGA. The CDR3 runs 17 residues. V was cut by 3 bases and J by 0 bases, with 12 bases left in between. In DNA, the CDR3 is TGTGCCAGCAGCTTTGGAGGAGGTTTCTCCTATAATTCACCCCTCCACTTT. Amino acids: CASSFGGGFSYNSPLHF.

Details on this clonotype: Given a much more abundant clone one base away, this may be a read error. This sequence joins TRBV2 and TRBJ2-7; 8 bases map to TRBD1. V dropped 3 bases and J dropped 6; count of bases not matched to a gene: 7. This CDR3 has 14 residues. CDR1 and CDR2 (germline): SNHLY, FYNNEI. The CDR3 is CASSDRDRQCEQYF. CDR3 bases: TGTGCCAGCAGTGACCGGGACAGGCAATGCGAGCAGTACTTC.

The chain uses TRBV2 and TRBJ2-1; 10 bases are a match to TRBD1. The length of the CDR3 is 15 residues. Germline CDR1 is SNHLY and CDR2 is FYNNEI. The V and J ends lost 7 bases and 6 bases, in that order; junction bases with no gene match: 9. CDR3 amino acids: CASISDRGIRNEQFF. The CDR3 DNA reads TGTGCCAGCATTTCGGACAGGGGGATACGCAATGAGCAGTTCTTC.

The rearrangement links TRBV14 to TRBJ2-7, with 9 bases identical to TRBD2. Germline V CDR1 and CDR2: SGHDN, FVKESK. The junction had 13 bases not matched to a gene; V was cut back by 4 bases and J by 3 bases. CDR3 length: 17 amino acids. Here the CDR3 DNA reads TGTGCCAGCAGCCTACAAACAAACCTAGCGGGAAGCTACGAGCAGTACTTC. Translating gives CASSLQTNLAGSYEQYF.

The V gene is TRBV12-5, the J gene TRBJ2-2; 12 positions match TRBD2. The CDR3 is 15 residues long. Trimming at V came to 6 bases and at J to 9 bases, leaving 8 bases not matched to a gene. In germline, CDR1 is LGHNT, CDR2 FRNRAP. CDR3 DNA sequence: TGTGCTAGTGGCAACCCTAGCGGGGGGGCTCGGGAGCTGTTTTTT. This gives the protein CASGNPSGGARELFF.

The table lists this clonotype with many counts. The chain recombines TRBV15 with TRBJ1-1, with a possible D match to TRBD1 (5 bases). The CDR3 length is 14 residues. Per germline, CDR1 LNHNV and CDR2 YYDKDF (reference sequence). The V end was cut by 2 bases, the J end by 4 bases, with 11 bases between. The CDR3 region is CATSRRGGITEAFF. In nucleotides, the CDR3 is TGTGCCACCAGCAGAAGGGGAGGTATCACTGAAGCTTTCTTT.

Many counts were recorded for this clonotype. The chain employs TRBV19 and TRBJ2-5; unclear D gene. Trimming took off 3 bases at V and 1 base at J, with 9 bases between the two ends. CDR3 length: 14 residues. Per the germline V gene, CDR1 is LNHDA and CDR2 is SQIVND (reference sequence). In DNA form, the CDR3 reads TGTGCCAGTAGTATCGGTCACAGCCAAGAGACCCAGTACTTC. Amino acids: CASSIGHSQETQYF.

The genes are TRBV7-7 and TRBJ2-6, with D unresolved. V dropped 5 bases and J dropped 0 bases, with 11 bases sitting between them. Per the germline V gene, CDR1 is SSHAT and CDR2 is FNYEAQ (reference sequence). The CDR3 spans 16 residues. The CDR3 DNA follows: TGTGCCAGCAGCCCGGGTAGGGCCTCTGGGGCCAACGTCCTGACTTTC. This encodes CASSPGRASGANVLTF.

This clonotype has only a few counts. The V call is TRBV7-2, the J call TRBJ1-6; a possible D gene is TRBD1 (6 bases). Trimming took 3 bases from V and 7 from J, leaving 7 bases between them. CDR1 and CDR2 from the germline V gene are SGHTA and FQGNSA. The CDR3 spans 13 residues. CDR3 amino acids: CASSFQGNSPLHF. CDR3 in DNA: TGTGCCAGCAGCTTTCAGGGGAATTCACCCCTCCACTTT.

The V and J genes are TRBV10-3 and TRBJ2-3, with D unresolved. Trimming took 6 bases from V and 0 from J, leaving 10 bases between them. Germline-derived CDR1 and CDR2 are ENHRY and SYGVKD. CDR3 length: 14 residues. The DNA for the CDR3 is TGTGCCATCAGCGTTGACGGTAGCACAGATACGCAGTATTTT. It yields the protein CAISVDGSTDTQYF.

This clonotype was detected many times. V usage is TRBV15 and J usage is TRBJ2-5; 8 bases map to TRBD2. The CDR3 is 15 residues long. Germline V gene sequence: CDR1 LNHNV, CDR2 YYDKDF (reference sequence). V lost 3 bases and J lost 5; bases outside the gene matches: 8. CDR3: CATSSGLAVRETQYF. As DNA, the CDR3 is TGTGCCACCAGCAGCGGACTAGCAGTACGCGAGACCCAGTACTTC. Variable domain in full (rest from reference TRBV15 and TRBJ2-5): DAMVIQNPRYQVTQFGKPVTLSCSQTLNHNVMYWYQQKSSQAPKLLFHYYDKDFNNEADTPDNFQSRRPNTSFCFLDIRSPGLGDTAMYLCATSSGLAVRETQYFGPGTRLLVL.

The chain links TRBV10-3 to TRBJ1-3, with unresolved D. This CDR3 region has 14 residues. Between the trimmed V and J ends, which lost 0 bases and 2 bases, there was a span of 5 bases. Germline V gene lookup returns CDR1 ENHRY and CDR2 SYGVKD. The CDR3 nucleotides read TGTGCCATCAGTGAGTCTGACACTGGAAACACCATATATTTT. Translated, it gives CAISESDTGNTIYF.

Details on this clonotype: A junction boundary mismatches the germline segment, possibly from a read error. The genes are TRBV20-1 and TRBJ2-7; the D is unclear. Germline V gives CDR1 DFQATT, CDR2 SNEGSKA (reference sequence). The CDR3 sequence is 11 residues long. CDR3 sequence reads: CSAEGNYEQCF. CDR3 DNA sequence: TGCAGTGCTGAAGGGAATTACGAGCAGTGCTTC.

The rearrangement joins TRBV20-1 to TRBJ1-5, with a weak D call TRBD1 (5 bases). Germline values: CDR1 DFQATT, CDR2 SNEGSKA (reference sequence). V was cut by 4 bases and J by 2 bases, with 9 bases left in between. This CDR3 is 13 amino acids long. CDR3 bases: TGCAGTGCTACCCAGGGCGGCAATCAGCCCCAGCATTTT. It encodes CSATQGGNQPQHF.

The V and J genes are TRBV4-3 and TRBJ2-5; no firm D call. The J call could be wrong; TRBJ2-1 is a better fit for the DNA end. Germline-derived CDR1 and CDR2 are LGHNA and YSLEER. The CDR3 is 14 residues long. The CDR3 DNA reads TGCGCCAGCAGCTTCGGGCTCAGACCCAGTGAGCAGTTCTTC. It is translated as CASSFGLRPSEQFF.

This clonotype has only one observation. The V gene is TRBV6-2 or TRBV6-3, the J gene TRBJ2-7, with 7 bases identical to TRBD1. CDR1 is MNHEY, CDR2 SVGEGT, per germline. The CDR3 consists of 16 residues. V shed 8 bases, J shed 2 bases, and the junction held 15 bases outside the gene matches. This CDR3 is CASAPQRTGLPYEQYF. As DNA, the CDR3 is TGTGCCAGCGCCCCCCAGCGGACAGGCTTACCCTACGAGCAGTACTTC.

The chain combines TRBV6-1 with TRBJ1-6, with a weak D call TRBD1 (6 bases). This CDR3 has 15 residues. V dropped 6 bases and J dropped 3 bases, with 12 bases sitting between them. Germline CDR1 is MNHNS and CDR2 is SASEGT. Written as DNA, the CDR3 is TGTGCCAGCAGACACAGGGTGGACTATAATTCACCCCTCCACTTT. Translation: CASRHRVDYNSPLHF.